The 16 T cell receptor beta chains below were found in one sample sequenced in a study of Graves' ophthalmopathy and Graves' hyperthyroidism. Amplified TCR beta CDR3 regions were obtained using RNA transcripts as template. HTBI-primed RT-PCR formed the first round, and a multiplex PCR formed the second. Each CDR3 protein is one row after TCRdb ran MiXCR on the multiplex PCR reads. The sample carries roughly 410,000 distinct CDR3 sequences, 15% to 17% recorded once. The specimen was peripheral blood. All receptors derive from a woman aged 18-29 years with stable Graves' hyperthyroidism.

This clonotype was detected ten times or more. The V call is TRBV7-2, the J call TRBJ1-5; D not certain. The V gene lost 4 bases and the J gene lost 0 bases, with 10 bases spanning the gap. Per the germline V gene, CDR1 is SGHTA and CDR2 is FQGNSA. This CDR3 comprises 15 residues. CDR3 in amino acids: CASSSSPDSNQPQHF. The DNA of the CDR3 is TGTGCCAGCAGCTCATCTCCAGATAGCAATCAGCCCCAGCATTTT.

Of note for this clonotype: A read error is possible here, since a much larger clone lies one base away. J is TRBJ2-7 and V is TRBV12-3 or TRBV12-4; D gene unclear. This CDR3 comprises 11 residues. CDR3 residues: CVSSQSYEQYF. Here the CDR3 DNA reads TGTGTCAGCAGTCAATCCTACGAGCAGTACTTC.

This clonotype has ten or more counts. The chain is built from TRBV15 and TRBJ2-2; D unclear. This CDR3 is 15 amino acids long. Germline V gene data show CDR1 as LNHNV and CDR2 as YYDKDF (reference sequence). Trimming stripped 6 bases from V and 4 bases from J, with 15 bases between. CDR3 in amino acids: CATSEKGRSTGELFF. Here the CDR3 DNA reads TGTGCCACCAGTGAAAAAGGGCGGAGCACCGGGGAGCTGTTTTTT.

The chain has TRBV7-9 and TRBJ1-1; TRBD1 matches 8 bases. V trimming: 4 bases; J trimming: 3 bases; junction bases outside the gene matches: 4. CDR1 is SEHNR, CDR2 FQNEAQ, per germline (reference sequence). The CDR3 spans 14 residues. The CDR3 reads CASSSPTGDTEAFF. The CDR3 nucleotides are TGTGCCAGCAGCTCCCCGACAGGGGACACTGAAGCTTTCTTT.

This clonotype has ten or more counts. The chain combines TRBV24-1 with TRBJ1-1; 9 bases match TRBD1. CDR3 size: 15 residues. CDR1 KGHDR and CDR2 SFDVKD come from the germline V gene. Trimming at V came to 10 bases and at J to 0 bases, leaving 8 bases not matched to a gene. CDR3 loop: CATSPGQGLNTEAFF. CDR3 DNA: TGTGCCACGAGTCCGGGACAGGGTCTGAACACTGAAGCTTTCTTT.

This clonotype was counted ten times or more. V usage is TRBV12-5 and J usage is TRBJ1-2, with 8 bases identical to TRBD1. This CDR3 has 15 residues. Trimming at V came to 1 base and at J to 5 bases, leaving 6 bases not matched to a gene. Looked up from germline, CDR1 is LGHNT and CDR2 is FRNRAP. CDR3 protein: CASGLGQGAGYGYTF. The CDR3 DNA reads as TGTGCTAGTGGTTTGGGGCAGGGGGCTGGGTATGGCTACACCTTC.

The J gene is TRBJ1-5, the V gene TRBV5-1; D call uncertain. The CDR3 consists of 15 residues. V lost 0 bases, J lost 0 bases, and 7 bases lay in between. CDR1 and CDR2 from the germline V gene are SGHRS and YFSETQ. CDR3 sequence reads: CASSLDSNSNQPQHF. The CDR3 region has the DNA TGCGCCAGCAGCTTGGACAGTAATAGCAATCAGCCCCAGCATTTT.

CDR3 nucleotides: TGTGCCAGCATGGAGGGGCTGGTAGTAGGCGAGCAGTACTTC. Amino acids: CASMEGLVVGEQYF. The chain uses TRBV7-2 and TRBJ2-7, with a tentative D call TRBD2 (6 bases). Per germline, CDR1 SGHTA and CDR2 FQGNSA. There are 14 residues in the CDR3. V was trimmed by 7 bases and J by 6 bases, leaving 19 bases between them.

This clonotype was observed many times. The chain recombines TRBV5-1 with TRBJ1-2; 8 bases line up with TRBD1. This CDR3 is 15 amino acids long. Germline-derived CDR1 and CDR2 are SGHRS and YFSETQ. The trim removed 4 bases at V and 4 bases at J, leaving 9 bases unmatched. The CDR3 reads CASSPSGGAPYGYTF. The CDR3 DNA reads TGCGCCAGCAGCCCCTCAGGGGGCGCCCCCTATGGCTACACCTTC.

This clonotype has at least ten counts. The genes are TRBV5-1 and TRBJ1-5; D gene uncertain. The CDR3 has 14 residues. Germline CDR1 reads SGHRS; CDR2 reads YFSETQ. V lost 8 bases to trimming and J lost 0 bases, with 12 bases between them. The CDR3 reads CARTGAYSNQPQHF. CDR3 coding DNA: TGCGCCAGGACGGGAGCATATAGCAATCAGCCCCAGCATTTT. Based on the CDR3 plus reference TRBV5-1 and TRBJ1-5, the full variable domain is KAGVTQTPRYLIKTRGQQVTLSCSPISGHRSVSWYQQTPGQGLQFLFEYFSETQRNKGNFPGRFSGRQFSNSRSEMNVSTLELGDSALYLCARTGAYSNQPQHFGDGTRLSIL.

This clonotype was seen only a few times. The chain is built from TRBV29-1 and TRBJ2-2, with TRBD2 matching over 7 bases. The ends lost 6 bases at V and 0 bases at J; junction bases unmatched: 4. Germline V gene sequence: CDR1 SQVTM, CDR2 ANQGSEA. This CDR3 has 14 amino acids. As DNA, the CDR3 is TGCAGCGTAGTTGGGGGGGCGAACACCGGGGAGCTGTTTTTT. Protein: CSVVGGANTGELFF.

Concerning this clonotype: Just one base apart from a much larger clone, this may be a read error. The chain combines TRBV6-2 or TRBV6-3 with TRBJ1-2; D ambiguous. The CDR3 loop spans 14 amino acids. CDR1 MNHEY and CDR2 SVGEGT come from the germline V gene. CDR3 sequence: CASSPRAASYGYAF. DNA for the CDR3: TGTGCCAGCAGTCCCCGGGCAGCTAGCTATGGCTACGCCTTC.

This clonotype was detected only a few times. Given a much more abundant clone one base away, this may be a read error. The chain employs TRBV6-5 and TRBJ2-2; possible D gene TRBD2, 6 bases. The CDR3 covers 14 residues. V was cut by 3 bases and J by 3 bases, with 8 bases left in between. Germline V CDR1 and CDR2: MNHEY, SVGAGI. The CDR3 loop is CASSYGGDTGELFF. The DNA of the CDR3 is TGTGCCAGCAGTTATGGAGGGGACACCGGGGAGCTGTTTTTT.

This clonotype was detected ten times or more. The V gene is TRBV29-1, the J gene TRBJ1-6; the D gene is possibly TRBD1 (5 bases). CDR1 is SQVTM and CDR2 is ANQGSEA in the germline V gene. The CDR3 has 14 amino acids. The V end lost 2 bases, the J end lost 10 bases, and 15 bases lay between the germline ends. The CDR3 DNA sequence: TGCAGCGTTGAATGGGGGGGAGGAAGCTCACCCCTCCACTTT. As protein: CSVEWGGGSSPLHF.

At least ten counts were recorded for this clonotype. CDR3 residues: CSVPGEANYEQYF. In nucleotides, the CDR3 is TGCAGCGTGCCCGGAGAGGCCAACTACGAGCAGTACTTC. The rearrangement links TRBV29-1 to TRBJ2-7; D unresolved. Germline V gives CDR1 SQVTM, CDR2 ANQGSEA. V dropped 6 bases and J dropped 3 bases, with 15 bases sitting between them. This CDR3 spans 13 amino acids.

This clonotype was found many times. The V gene is TRBV6-1, the J gene TRBJ2-5; 9 bases map to TRBD2. The V gene end was trimmed by 7 bases and the J gene end by 0 bases; junction bases not matched to a gene: 12. Per the germline V gene, CDR1 is MNHNS and CDR2 is SASEGT. The CDR3 is made up of 17 amino acids. This CDR3 is CASTPAAGTSNQETQYF. The CDR3 DNA sequence: TGTGCCAGCACCCCGGCGGCCGGGACTAGCAACCAAGAGACCCAGTACTTC.